This entry lists 13 T cell receptor beta chains sequenced from one sample in a study of cytomegalovirus exposure and HLA in healthy donors. PCR primers comprised 60 Vbeta and 13 Jbeta primers. Clones were sequenced by immunoSEQ multiplex PCR, and TCRdb holds only the in-frame ones, with some missing. This table has under 200,000 clones, approximately 67% appearing once. The sequencing sample was made of PBMCs. The receptors here all came from a woman younger than 35 in good health and CMV-seropositive.

Written as DNA, the CDR3 is TGTGCCAGCAGACTAGCGCTTCAAGAGACCCAGTACTTC. As protein: CASRLALQETQYF. This sequence joins TRBV2 and TRBJ2-5, with 7 bases aligning to TRBD2. J was trimmed by 2 bases and V by 6 bases; bases with no gene match: 3. The CDR3 totals 13 residues. The V gene's germline CDR1 is SNHLY and CDR2 FYNNEI.

This clone has more than one count but fewer than ten. The chain couples TRBV9 to TRBJ2-1; 11 bases are a match to TRBD2. Unmatched junction bases numbered 4, after V lost 2 bases and J lost 3 bases. Germline V gene sequence: CDR1 SGDLS, CDR2 YYNGEE. The CDR3 extends over 16 amino acids. CDR3 loop: CASSVGLAGGYNEQFF. DNA for the CDR3: TGTGCCAGCAGCGTCGGGCTAGCGGGGGGCTACAATGAGCAGTTCTTC.

CDR3 sequence: CASSLGGQLLSQSPLHF. The CDR3 coding sequence is TGTGCCAGCAGTTTAGGCGGACAGTTGCTCTCACAGTCACCCCTCCACTTT. V and J are TRBV28 and TRBJ1-6; D might be TRBD1 (6 bases). Trimming removed 2 bases from V and 10 bases from J, with 21 bases in between. Germline CDR1 MDHEN, CDR2 SYDVKM. This CDR3 spans 17 amino acids.

The chain couples TRBV7-6 to TRBJ2-2, with D possibly matching TRBD2 (6 bases). The CDR3 is 17 amino acids. Germline V gives CDR1 SGHVS, CDR2 FNYEAQ. Trimming removed 3 bases from V and 0 bases from J, with 14 bases in between. The DNA of the CDR3 is TGTGCCAGCAGCTTGAAAAGGCTAGCGCCGAACACCGGGGAGCTGTTTTTT. Amino acids: CASSLKRLAPNTGELFF.

The V gene is TRBV9, the J gene TRBJ1-2; 12 bases are a match to TRBD1. V gave up 4 bases and J gave up 5 bases; unmatched junction bases: 9. Germline lookup yields CDR1 SGDLS and CDR2 YYNGEE. CDR3 length equals 16 residues. CDR3 loop: CASSFGTGGLLYGYTF. CDR3 in DNA: TGTGCCAGCAGCTTCGGGACAGGGGGCCTACTTTATGGCTACACCTTC.

The gene calls are TRBV4-2 and TRBJ1-2; D gene uncertain. CDR3 size: 13 residues. Germline CDR1 reads LGHNA; CDR2 reads YNFKEQ. Trimming stripped 5 bases from V and 4 bases from J, with 11 bases between. The CDR3 sequence: CASSSMTSYGYTF. Written as DNA, the CDR3 is TGTGCCAGCAGCTCAATGACAAGCTATGGCTACACCTTC.

This chain uses TRBV15 with TRBJ1-3, with TRBD1 matching over 8 bases. The ends lost 3 bases at V and 0 bases at J; junction bases unmatched: 4. Germline V gene sequence: CDR1 LNHNV, CDR2 YYDKDF (reference sequence). The CDR3 contains 16 residues. The CDR3 DNA sequence: TGTGCCACCAGCAGGGGGGACAGGATCTCTGGAAACACCATATATTTT. Translation gives CATSRGDRISGNTIYF.

V and J are TRBV4-2 and TRBJ2-3; 7 positions agree with TRBD1. Germline lookup yields CDR1 LGHNA and CDR2 YNFKEQ. This CDR3 is 17 amino acids long. V lost 1 base to trimming and J lost 2 bases; unmatched junction nucleotides: 9. The CDR3, as DNA: TGTGCCAGCAGCCAAGGATCGTCAGGGGGTTTCACAGATACGCAGTATTTT. Amino acids: CASSQGSSGGFTDTQYF.

The rearrangement uses TRBV7-2 and TRBJ1-2, with TRBD1 matching 8 bases. CDR1 is SGHTA and CDR2 is FQGNSA in the germline V gene. This CDR3 has 13 residues. Unmatched junction bases numbered 4, after V lost 5 bases and J lost 5 bases. CDR3 sequence (DNA): TGTGCCAGCAGCCCAGGGGGCAGATATGGCTACACCTTC. Translation gives CASSPGGRYGYTF. Full variable domain (remainder filled in from reference TRBV7-2 and TRBJ1-2): GAGVSQSPSNKVTEKGKDVELRCDPISGHTALYWYRQSLGQGLEFLIYFQGNSAPDKSGLPSDRFSAERTGGSVSTLTIQRTQQEDSAVYLCASSPGGRYGYTFGSGTRLTVV.

This clone occurred a few times. J is TRBJ2-5 and V is TRBV5-1, with TRBD1 matching over 11 bases. This CDR3 has 15 residues. The V gene end was trimmed by 4 bases and the J gene end by 5 bases; junction bases not matched to a gene: 7. The germline CDR1 and CDR2 sequences are SGHRS and YFSETQ. CDR3 in DNA: TGCGCCAGCAGCCGGACAGGGGGCATGGGTGAGACCCAGTACTTC. It is translated as CASSRTGGMGETQYF.

The chain employs TRBV2 and TRBJ2-3, with TRBD2 identical over 7 bases. Germline trimming cut 7 bases from V and 2 bases from J; bases unmatched to any gene: 6. This CDR3 is 14 amino acids long. Germline V gives CDR1 SNHLY, CDR2 FYNNEI. CDR3 nucleotide sequence: TGTGCCAGCATACGGGACTACTACACAGATACGCAGTATTTT. It is translated as CASIRDYYTDTQYF. Variable domain in full (rest from reference TRBV2 and TRBJ2-3): EPEVTQTPSHQVTQMGQEVILRCVPISNHLYFYWYRQILGQKVEFLVSFYNNEISEKSEIFDDQFSVERPDGSNFTLKIRSTKLEDSAMYFCASIRDYYTDTQYFGPGTRLTVL.

Written as DNA, the CDR3 is TGTGCCAGCAGCTCCGGGACAGGGGTCTACGAGCAGTACTTC. Translated, it gives CASSSGTGVYEQYF. The chain uses TRBV7-8 and TRBJ2-7, with 10 positions matching TRBD1. J was trimmed by 3 bases and V by 4 bases; bases with no gene match: 3. Germline V gene lookup returns CDR1 SGHVS and CDR2 FQNEAQ. This CDR3 is 14 amino acids long.

The chain joins TRBV19 to TRBJ1-5; possible D gene TRBD1, 6 bases. The germline V gene has CDR1 LNHDA and CDR2 SQIVND (reference sequence). V was shortened by 9 bases and J by 1 base, with 13 bases between the two germline ends. The CDR3 is 14 amino acids. CDR3 protein: CASGGQISNQPQHF. The CDR3 DNA reads as TGTGCCAGCGGAGGACAGATAAGCAATCAGCCCCAGCATTTT.